These 14 T cell receptor beta chains came from one sample sequenced in a study of T cells in Graves' hyperthyroidism and ophthalmopathy. Researchers took RNA transcripts and amplified the TCR beta CDR3 regions from them. Using the HTBI primer set, a first-round RT-PCR was run on the TCR CDR3. TCRdb reprocessed the multiplex PCR reads with MiXCR, giving one entry per CDR3 protein. The repertoire holds hundreds of thousands of distinct CDR3 sequences, with about 38% as singletons. Sequenced material: blood. Receptors were obtained from a man between 18 and 29 years old with Graves' hyperthyroidism.

Only a few counts were recorded for this clonotype. This sequence joins TRBV28 and TRBJ1-5; 8 positions agree with TRBD1. Trimming removed 5 bases from V and 9 bases from J; junction bases left unmatched: 6. CDR3 size: 13 residues. Germline V gene lookup returns CDR1 MDHEN and CDR2 SYDVKM. The CDR3 DNA is TGTGCCAGCAGTGAACAGGGGGATGGGCCCCAGCATTTT. The encoded protein is CASSEQGDGPQHF.

The table lists this clonotype with a count of one. One end of the junction varies from germline; a read error may be responsible. The chain links TRBV9 to TRBJ1-3, with 8 bases that match TRBD1. Germline CDR1 reads SGDLS; CDR2 reads YYNGEE. This CDR3 is 17 amino acids long. The CDR3 spells CASSLSPGQDAGNTIYF. CDR3 DNA: TGCGCCAGCAGCCTCAGCCCGGGACAGGATGCCGGAAACACCATATATTTT. The variable domain in full, completed from reference TRBV9 and TRBJ1-3, reads DSGVTQTPKHLITATGQRVTLRCSPRSGDLSVYWYQQSLDQGLQFLIQYYNGEERAKGNILERFSAQQFPDLHSELNLSSLELGDSALYFCASSLSPGQDAGNTIYFGEGSWLTVV.

The rearrangement links TRBV20-1 to TRBJ2-7; 10 positions agree with TRBD2. The V gene end was trimmed by 0 bases and the J gene end by 4 bases; junction bases not matched to a gene: 12. CDR3 length equals 17 residues. CDR1 and CDR2 (germline): DFQATT, SNEGSKA (reference sequence). The CDR3: CSARDSGLAVELYEQYF. The CDR3 region has the DNA TGCAGTGCTAGAGATTCAGGACTAGCGGTGGAGCTTTACGAGCAGTACTTC.

This clonotype showed up just a few times. V is TRBV7-2 and J is TRBJ1-1, with D tentatively TRBD1 (5 bases). Germline V gene data show CDR1 as SGHTA and CDR2 as FQGNSA. The CDR3 sequence is 18 residues long. V shed 1 base and J shed 4 bases, with 22 bases lying between them. The CDR3, as DNA: TGTGCCAGCAGCTTAGAATTGGGTTTGGGGGTCGTCGGCACTGAAGCTTTCTTT. Protein product: CASSLELGLGVVGTEAFF.

The chain carries TRBV11-1 and TRBJ2-5, with D perhaps matching TRBD1 (6 bases). The germline V gene has CDR1 SGHAT and CDR2 FQDESV (reference sequence). The germline V and J ends were trimmed by 8 bases and 4 bases, with 20 bases remaining between them. The CDR3 is 15 amino acids. The CDR3 region is CASSPPTGQRETQYF. CDR3 nucleotide sequence: TGTGCCAGCTCACCACCGACAGGTCAACGAGAGACCCAGTACTTC.

This clonotype has ten or more counts. The chain uses TRBV7-2 and TRBJ1-3; D not resolved. CDR3 length equals 15 residues. Per the germline V gene, CDR1 is SGHTA and CDR2 is FQGNSA. Between the trimmed V and J ends, which lost 0 bases and 7 bases, there was a span of 13 bases. CDR3 DNA: TGTGCCAGCAGCTTAGCACTGGCGGGGAGGAACACCATATATTTT. This gives the protein CASSLALAGRNTIYF.

This clonotype was seen at least ten times. The gene calls are TRBV19 and TRBJ1-6; D perhaps matches TRBD1 (5 bases). Looked up from germline, CDR1 is LNHDA and CDR2 is SQIVND (reference sequence). The CDR3 loop spans 13 amino acids. The ends were cut back, 8 bases at V and 10 bases at J, with 15 bases in the middle. This chain's CDR3 is CASGTVERSPLHF. DNA for the CDR3: TGTGCCAGTGGGACGGTAGAGCGGTCACCCCTCCACTTT.

This clonotype was seen repeatedly, ten times or more. The rearrangement links TRBV15 to TRBJ2-5; D is unresolved. This CDR3 contains 15 residues. The germline V gene encodes CDR1 LNHNV and CDR2 YYDKDF (reference sequence). The V end lost 0 bases, the J end lost 2 bases, and 10 bases lay between the germline ends. The CDR3 DNA follows: TGTGCCACCAGCAGAGACCCCGGGCTGCAAGAGACCCAGTACTTC. Amino acids: CATSRDPGLQETQYF.

Only a few counts were recorded for this clonotype. V usage is TRBV20-1 and J usage is TRBJ2-5; the match to TRBD1 covers 7 bases. Trimming removed 6 bases from V and 2 bases from J; junction bases left unmatched: 9. CDR1 DFQATT and CDR2 SNEGSKA come from the germline V gene (reference sequence). CDR3 length: 14 amino acids. The CDR3 loop reads CSAFFPGQQETQYF. CDR3 coding DNA: TGCAGTGCATTCTTTCCGGGACAGCAAGAGACCCAGTACTTC.

This clonotype was found once. One end of the junction is discordant with germline, which a read error may explain. This chain connects TRBV7-3 to TRBJ2-2; D remains unclear. The CDR3 runs 13 residues. Germline loops: CDR1 SGHTA, CDR2 FQGTGA. The DNA for the CDR3 is TGTACCAGCAGCCCCCGGGCCCTCGGGGAGCTGTTTTTT. The encoded protein is CTSSPRALGELFF.

V usage is TRBV6-6 and J usage is TRBJ1-1; 9 bases map to TRBD1. This CDR3 has 17 amino acids. Germline loops: CDR1 MNHNY, CDR2 SVGAGI (reference sequence). V lost 8 bases and J lost 0; bases outside the gene matches: 13. CDR3 in DNA: TGTGCCAGCTTTGCGAGCCCGGGACAGGGACTGAACACTGAAGCTTTCTTT. Protein product: CASFASPGQGLNTEAFF.

This clonotype showed up many times. The genes are TRBV19 and TRBJ1-1; no clear D gene. V was trimmed by 6 bases and J by 0 bases, leaving 20 bases between them. CDR3 length: 17 residues. Germline-derived CDR1 and CDR2 are LNHDA and SQIVND (reference sequence). The CDR3 DNA reads TGTGCCAGTAGCAATCGGGCAGCTAGTCCCATGAACACTGAAGCTTTCTTT. Protein sequence: CASSNRAASPMNTEAFF.

The chain links TRBV9 to TRBJ1-5, with a weak D call TRBD1 (6 bases). CDR1 is SGDLS, CDR2 YYNGEE, per germline. V lost 3 bases and J 7 bases, leaving 17 bases between the germline ends. There are 15 residues in the CDR3. The CDR3 DNA reads as TGTGCCAGCAGCGCGGGGGCGGGGGTAAGGCAGCCCCAGCATTTT. Protein product: CASSAGAGVRQPQHF.

The chain recombines TRBV7-2 with TRBJ1-5; D is perhaps TRBD1 (5 bases). Between the trimmed V and J ends, which lost 6 bases and 7 bases, there was a span of 16 bases. The CDR3 runs 14 residues. Germline CDR1 SGHTA, CDR2 FQGNSA. CDR3 residues: CASSPSSWGQPQHF. The CDR3 DNA reads as TGTGCCAGCAGTCCATCAAGCTGGGGCCAGCCCCAGCATTTT. The entire variable domain, with the rest obtained from reference TRBV7-2 and TRBJ1-5, is as follows: GAGVSQSPSNKVTEKGKDVELRCDPISGHTALYWYRQSLGQGLEFLIYFQGNSAPDKSGLPSDRFSAERTGGSVSTLTIQRTQQEDSAVYLCASSPSSWGQPQHFGDGTRLSIL.